What follows are 14 T cell receptor beta chains derived from one specimen sequenced in a study of T cell repertoires in cytomegalovirus infection. TCRdb independently ran MiXCR on the reads; one entry per CDR3 protein. The data hold roughly 760,000 distinct CDR3 sequences, with about a third observed a single time. Sequencing was carried out using PBMCs. These receptors came from a human donor in good health (CMV status not recorded). Some clones in this sample may be carry-over from other donors' samples.

This clonotype was observed a few times. The CDR3 sequence: CSARDYGQGDNEQFF. The CDR3 bases are TGCAGTGCTAGAGATTACGGACAGGGGGACAATGAGCAGTTCTTC. The chain recombines TRBV20-1 with TRBJ2-1; TRBD1 agrees at 10 bases. The CDR3 consists of 15 residues. With V trimmed by 0 bases and J by 5 bases, 4 bases remained unmatched. From germline, CDR1 is DFQATT and CDR2 SNEGSKA (reference sequence).

This clonotype was seen at least ten times. This sequence joins TRBV7-2 and TRBJ2-1, with TRBD2 identical over 9 bases. Germline CDR1 and CDR2: SGHTA and FQGNSA. Trimming cost V 5 bases and J 14 bases; bases outside gene matches: 10. CDR3 length: 13 amino acids. The CDR3 sequence: CASSPSTSGRKFF. In nucleotides, the CDR3 is TGTGCCAGCAGCCCCTCCACTAGCGGGCGTAAGTTCTTC.

CDR3 sequence: CASSLEPDSNSPLHF. CDR3 DNA sequence: TGTGCCAGCAGCTTAGAGCCCGACAGCAATTCACCCCTCCACTTT. The chain has TRBV11-2 and TRBJ1-6; a possible D gene is TRBD1 (5 bases). This CDR3 spans 15 amino acids. CDR1 is SGHAT, CDR2 FQNNGV, per germline. V lost 0 bases and J 7 bases, leaving 10 bases between the germline ends.

In regard to this clonotype: This likely comes from a read error, as the CDR3 has no conserved phenylalanine or tryptophan at its end. The DNA is left out, because the CDR3 cannot be placed on it with certainty; the CDR3 is given as TCRdb lists it. The chain links TRBV12-3 or TRBV12-4 to TRBJ2-1; the listed D gene, TRBD2, was not tested against the DNA. 14 amino acids form the CDR3, both terminal residues included. The CDR3: CASSFGRSGNEQLL.

The rearrangement uses TRBV12-3 or TRBV12-4 and TRBJ2-2; perhaps TRBD2 as D (6 bases). The CDR3 covers 16 residues. V was cut by 4 bases and J by 4 bases, with 16 bases left in between. CDR3 nucleotides: TGTGCCAGCAGTTCCGAGCCCGGGACTTTCACCGGGGAGCTGTTTTTT. Protein: CASSSEPGTFTGELFF.

The CDR3 DNA follows: TGCGCCAGCAGCCCTAGGGGTTTCAGGAACACTGAAGCTTTCTTT. This translates into CASSPRGFRNTEAFF. The V call is TRBV5-1, the J call TRBJ1-1; perhaps TRBD1 as D (5 bases). CDR1 and CDR2 from the germline V gene are SGHRS and YFSETQ. V was cut by 4 bases and J by 1 base, with 14 bases left in between. This CDR3 has 15 residues.

J is TRBJ2-2 and V is TRBV24-1; no clear D gene. There are 16 residues in the CDR3. In germline, CDR1 is KGHDR, CDR2 SFDVKD. V shed 0 bases and J shed 2 bases, with 9 bases lying between them. The DNA of the CDR3 is TGTGCCACCAGTGATTTGCAGACAACCAACACCGGGGAGCTGTTTTTT. It yields the protein CATSDLQTTNTGELFF.

This rearrangement joins TRBV19 to TRBJ1-2; 7 bases map to TRBD1. Germline-derived CDR1 and CDR2 are LNHDA and SQIVND (reference sequence). The CDR3 has 14 residues. The trim removed 3 bases at V and 10 bases at J, leaving 11 bases unmatched. The CDR3 coding sequence is TGTGCCAGTAGTATCGTTTCGACAGGGCGAGACTACACCTTC. This sequence encodes CASSIVSTGRDYTF. The whole variable domain, filled in from reference TRBV19 and TRBJ1-2, reads DGGITQSPKYLFRKEGQNVTLSCEQNLNHDAMYWYRQDPGQGLRLIYYSQIVNDFQKGDIAEGYSVSREKKESFPLTVTSAQKNPTAFYLCASSIVSTGRDYTFGSGTRLTVV.

The chain joins TRBV27 to TRBJ2-7, with TRBD1 matching over 10 bases. Germline-derived CDR1 and CDR2 are MNHEY and SMNVEV (reference sequence). V shed 6 bases, J shed 5 bases, and the junction held 7 bases outside the gene matches. CDR3 length: 14 amino acids. This CDR3 reads CASRWGTGVHEQYF. The CDR3 nucleotides read TGTGCCAGCAGGTGGGGGACAGGGGTCCACGAGCAGTACTTC.

The chain links TRBV6-5 to TRBJ1-4, with a weak D call TRBD1 (6 bases). V dropped 6 bases and J dropped 5 bases, with 13 bases sitting between them. This CDR3 is 14 amino acids long. Germline CDR1 and CDR2: MNHEY and SVGAGI. The CDR3 region is CASSREGGNEKLFF. CDR3 DNA sequence: TGTGCCAGCAGCCGAGAGGGGGGGAATGAAAAACTGTTTTTT.

This clonotype was detected a few times. V gene TRBV6-1 combines with J gene TRBJ1-5; weak D call: TRBD1 (5 bases). The V end lost 6 bases, the J end lost 2 bases, and 14 bases lay between the germline ends. CDR3 length equals 15 residues. CDR1 is MNHNS and CDR2 is SASEGT in the germline V gene. The CDR3 nucleotides are TGTGCCAGCAGGGGACTGCCCCGGGGCAATCAGCCCCAGCATTTT. It encodes CASRGLPRGNQPQHF.

In its sample, this clonotype was seen a few times. This chain links TRBV19 with TRBJ1-5; no clear D. V lost 3 bases, J lost 4 bases, and 13 bases lay in between. Germline values: CDR1 LNHDA, CDR2 SQIVND (reference sequence). The CDR3 spans 15 residues. The CDR3 loop reads CASSIRAPLNQPQHF. CDR3 nucleotides: TGTGCCAGTAGTATTAGGGCTCCTCTGAATCAGCCCCAGCATTTT. The full variable domain, with the rest looked up from reference TRBV19 and TRBJ1-5, is DGGITQSPKYLFRKEGQNVTLSCEQNLNHDAMYWYRQDPGQGLRLIYYSQIVNDFQKGDIAEGYSVSREKKESFPLTVTSAQKNPTAFYLCASSIRAPLNQPQHFGDGTRLSIL.

This clonotype was found many times. The chain carries TRBV7-8 and TRBJ2-2; the D is unclear. V was trimmed by 5 bases and J by 8 bases, leaving 18 bases between them. The CDR3 loop spans 15 amino acids. Germline CDR1 SGHVS, CDR2 FQNEAQ. The DNA of the CDR3 is TGTGCCAGCAGCCCTTTTCGAAACAAGGCAGGGGAGCTGTTTTTT. Translated, it gives CASSPFRNKAGELFF. The full variable domain, its missing parts supplied by reference TRBV7-8 and TRBJ2-2, is GAGVSQSPRYKVAKRGQDVALRCDPISGHVSLFWYQQALGQGPEFLTYFQNEAQLDKSGLPSDRFFAERPEGSVSTLKIQRTQQEDSAVYLCASSPFRNKAGELFFGEGSRLTVL.

V and J are TRBV28 and TRBJ2-6; D is possibly TRBD1 or TRBD2 (7 bases each). V lost 6 bases and J lost 3, with 24 bases in between. The germline gives CDR1 MDHEN, CDR2 SYDVKM. The CDR3 contains 19 residues. CDR3: CASRPDREGYRGGANVLTF. CDR3 bases: TGTGCCAGCAGACCTGACAGGGAGGGTTATCGTGGTGGGGCCAACGTCCTGACTTTC.